Below, 17 T cell receptor beta chains from the same sample are listed, as sequenced in a study of cytotoxic CD8 clonotypes in ibrutinib-treated CLL listed by TCRdb under 2021. The method was the immunoSEQ multiplex PCR assay. TCRdb limited this immuneACCESS table to in-frame rearrangements with V and J called. A share of clones is missing; checked studies link under half to unresolved V genes, and the rest is unexplained. The sample table shows over 95,000 clones, and roughly 60% are seen once. Approximately 35% of the sample is held by the ten biggest clonotypes. The time point tag for this specimen amounts to: roughly 2 years on ibrutinib. The input for sequencing was PBMCs, taken after 24 months of ibrutinib treatment. These receptors all stem from a human donor with chronic lymphocytic leukemia.

The chain joins TRBV19 to TRBJ2-7; no clear D gene. Germline V lookup: CDR1 LNHDA, CDR2 SQIVND (reference sequence). Between the trimmed V and J ends, which lost 3 bases and 4 bases, there was a span of 10 bases. This CDR3 is built from 13 residues. CDR3 loop: CASSILAEYEQYF. CDR3 DNA: TGTGCCAGTAGTATCCTCGCGGAATACGAGCAGTACTTC.

V gene TRBV29-1 combines with J gene TRBJ2-3; D might be TRBD2 (5 bases). V lost 6 bases and J lost 0, with 16 bases in between. Germline CDR1 SQVTM, CDR2 ANQGSEA. The CDR3 is 15 residues long. The CDR3 DNA follows: TGCAGCGTCCGTGCGGACTGGATTAGCACAGATACGCAGTATTTT. Its translation: CSVRADWISTDTQYF.

The chain recombines TRBV6-5 with TRBJ2-7, with TRBD1 matching 10 bases. The CDR3 spans 16 residues. Trimming took 0 bases from V and 1 from J; bases not matched to a gene: 3. Germline V CDR1 and CDR2: MNHEY, SVGAGI. As DNA, the CDR3 is TGTGCCAGCAGTTACTCGACAGGGGGCACATCCTACGAGCAGTACTTC. Amino acids: CASSYSTGGTSYEQYF.

This clone was picked up a small number of times. J is TRBJ1-2 and V is TRBV6-1; 7 bases agree with TRBD1. CDR1 and CDR2 (germline): MNHNS, SASEGT. The length of the CDR3 is 13 residues. The trim removed 8 bases at V and 6 bases at J, leaving 9 bases unmatched. The CDR3 reads CASPPRDRHGYTF. DNA of the CDR3: TGTGCCAGCCCACCCCGGGACAGACATGGCTACACCTTC.

The chain combines TRBV4-1 with TRBJ1-6; tentative D call: TRBD1 (5 bases). V gave up 0 bases and J gave up 7 bases, with 13 bases separating them. CDR1 is MGHRA, CDR2 YSYEKL, per germline. The CDR3 runs to 16 residues. The CDR3 protein is CASSQEAGGRNSPLHF. Written as DNA, the CDR3 is TGCGCCAGCAGCCAAGAGGCGGGGGGACGCAATTCACCCCTCCACTTT.

The chain combines TRBV6-1 with TRBJ2-6; no definite D call. The CDR3 is 14 amino acids. Per the germline V gene, CDR1 is MNHNS and CDR2 is SASEGT. V lost 4 bases and J lost 0, with 4 bases in between. This CDR3 reads CASSGSSGANVLTF. DNA of the CDR3: TGTGCCAGCAGTGGCAGCTCTGGGGCCAACGTCCTGACTTTC.

This clone was found many times. The rearrangement uses TRBV6-4 and TRBJ2-3; the D is unclear. Germline CDR1 is MRHNA and CDR2 is SNTAGT. The CDR3 contains 13 residues. Trimming took off 2 bases at V and 2 bases at J, with 5 bases between the two ends. The CDR3 DNA reads as TGTGCCAGCAGTGACAGGGCCACAGATACGCAGTATTTT. Translating gives CASSDRATDTQYF.

The CDR3 DNA is TGTGCCAGCAGCTTGGCCGGCGGGCCCGGGGAGCTGTTTTTT. Translating it yields CASSLAGGPGELFF. The gene calls are TRBV5-4 and TRBJ2-2; a weak D match, TRBD2 (5 bases). Germline V CDR1 and CDR2: SGHNT, YYREEE (reference sequence). Trimming left V 0 bases short and J 6 bases short, with 9 bases between. The CDR3 has 14 residues.

V gene TRBV29-1 combines with J gene TRBJ1-4; no reliable D call. Germline V CDR1 and CDR2: SQVTM, ANQGSEA. CDR3 length equals 13 residues. V lost 4 bases to trimming and J lost 3 bases, with 9 bases between them. The CDR3 DNA is TGCAGCGTTGCCGACTCTTCTAATGAAAAACTGTTTTTT. It translates to CSVADSSNEKLFF.

This clone was counted once. The J gene is TRBJ2-3, the V gene TRBV2, with D tentatively TRBD1 (6 bases). V was pared by 6 bases and J by 4 bases, with 14 bases between. This CDR3 is built from 14 residues. Per the germline V gene, CDR1 is SNHLY and CDR2 is FYNNEI. The CDR3 sequence is CASRRTAQADTQYF. CDR3 coding DNA: TGTGCCAGCAGGCGGACAGCCCAGGCAGATACGCAGTATTTT.

The rearrangement joins TRBV2 to TRBJ2-7, with D unclear. With 5 bases removed from V and 12 bases from J, the gap between germline ends came to 20 bases. CDR1 is SNHLY, CDR2 FYNNEI, per germline. The CDR3 extends over 13 amino acids. The CDR3 coding sequence is TGTGCCAGCAGTTCAACCAAGAATAGTGTTGGGTACTTC. It encodes CASSSTKNSVGYF.

This clone was seen a few times. The V call is TRBV28, the J call TRBJ1-6; possibly TRBD1 for D (6 bases). V gave up 8 bases and J gave up 8 bases, with 10 bases separating them. Per the germline V gene, CDR1 is MDHEN and CDR2 is SYDVKM. The CDR3 consists of 12 residues. The CDR3 loop reads CASGGPDSPLHF. The DNA for the CDR3 is TGTGCCAGCGGGGGGCCGGATTCACCCCTCCACTTT.

V usage is TRBV25-1 and J usage is TRBJ2-7, with no clear D. CDR1 is MGHDK, CDR2 SYGVNS, per germline. This CDR3 spans 12 amino acids. V dropped 7 bases and J dropped 2 bases, with 9 bases sitting between them. CDR3: CASIPPPYEQYF. CDR3 DNA: TGTGCCAGCATTCCCCCCCCCTACGAGCAGTACTTC.

The CDR3 here is CASFAGTTGELFF. The CDR3 nucleotides read TGTGCCAGCTTTGCAGGGACCACCGGGGAGCTGTTTTTT. The genes are TRBV2 and TRBJ2-2; D may correspond to TRBD1 or TRBD2 (5 bases each). The CDR3 extends over 13 amino acids. Between the trimmed V and J ends, which lost 8 bases and 4 bases, there was a span of 11 bases. Germline assignment: CDR1 SNHLY and CDR2 FYNNEI.

This clone was observed once. The V gene is TRBV19, the J gene TRBJ2-7, with 8 bases identical to TRBD1. The CDR3 runs to 14 residues. CDR1 LNHDA and CDR2 SQIVND come from the germline V gene (reference sequence). V shed 4 bases, J shed 4 bases, and the junction held 6 bases outside the gene matches. The CDR3 sequence is CASSTPGQAYEQYF. In nucleotides, the CDR3 is TGTGCCAGTAGTACGCCGGGACAGGCGTACGAGCAGTACTTC.

In its sample, this clone was seen once. V and J are TRBV6-6 and TRBJ2-7, with D perhaps TRBD2 (5 bases). Trimming took 6 bases from V and 0 from J, leaving 15 bases between them. The germline CDR1 and CDR2 sequences are MNHNY and SVGAGI (reference sequence). The CDR3 runs 15 residues. CDR3 coding DNA: TGTGCCAGCAGCGTAGCCGGGGTCCGCTCCTACGAGCAGTACTTC. Translating it yields CASSVAGVRSYEQYF.

The V and J genes are TRBV5-6 and TRBJ2-5; 9 nucleotides agree with TRBD1. CDR1 is SGHDT and CDR2 is YYEEEE in the germline V gene. With 2 bases clipped from V and 4 bases from J, the junction kept 3 bases outside the gene matches. CDR3 length: 14 amino acids. The CDR3 DNA reads as TGTGCCAGCAGCTTATCGGGACAGGGAGAGACCCAGTACTTC. It is translated as CASSLSGQGETQYF.